This section outlines one T cell receptor (beta chain) sequence together with its context. No antigen is known for it. This record comes from a study of vaccination and CD4 T cells after COVID-19. Turning to the study itself: The control cultures got either a CEFX pool, an HIV-1 Nef pool, or no peptide at all. The study, taken as a whole, reports: The study examined relatively few convalescent patients and included no early post-infection timepoints.

Germline assignment: CDR1 DFQATT and CDR2 SNEGSKA (reference sequence). This CDR3 is 12 amino acids long. Between the trimmed V and J ends, which lost 6 bases and 0 bases, there was a span of 9 bases. The sample's treatment: approximately nine-day PBMC culture with coronavirus spike peptide pools or control peptides (ViraFEST assay). ViraFEST stimulated the growth of antigen-specific T cells using peptide pools and subsequently profiled their TCRs by sequencing. Peptide pools at around 9.2 ug/ml and IL-2 at around 10 IU/ml were added to cultures of 1.5 million to 2 million PBMCs per well. Sequencing of DNA taken from cultured CD4+ T cells relied on the Oncomine TCR Beta short-read assay. Using its own MiXCR run on the PCR reads, TCRdb lists one record per CDR3 protein. The table has about 20,000 distinct CDR3 sequences, more than 55% seen once.

The rearrangement uses TRBV20-1 and TRBJ2-7, with TRBD2 as a possible D gene (5 bases). This clonotype originated in a human donor who had recovered from COVID-19. The specimen sequenced was CD4+ T cells from blood, cultured in vitro. CDR3 region: CSARLNSYEQYF. The CDR3 region has the DNA TGCAGTGCCAGACTAAACTCCTACGAGCAGTACTTC.